Listed here are 21 T cell receptor beta chains from one sample, sequenced in a study of blood T cell repertoires in COVID-19. Measured with immunoSEQ multiplex PCR; TCRdb has only the in-frame clones, and not every one. The data hold more than 150,000 clones, with around 87% observed a single time. The material sequenced was peripheral blood. The source is a man between 40 and 49 years old with active or convalescent COVID-19.

The V and J genes are TRBV24-1 and TRBJ1-5; a weak D match, TRBD1 (6 bases). The CDR3 runs to 12 residues. V was clipped by 6 bases and J by 5 bases, with 7 bases between them. In germline, CDR1 is KGHDR, CDR2 SFDVKD. In DNA, the CDR3 is TGTGCCACCAGTCACAGGGATCAGCCCCAGCATTTT. This codes for CATSHRDQPQHF.

V and J are TRBV21-1 and TRBJ1-1; the table's D call, TRBD1, was not checked against the DNA. TRBV21-1 is shown as a pseudogene. This CDR3 contains 14 residues. The chain's CDR3 is CASSKEGKNTEAFF. The CDR3 coding sequence is TGTGCCAGCAGCAAAGAGGGGAAGAACACTGAAGCTTTCTTT.

The gene calls are TRBV2 and TRBJ1-4; D ambiguous. The CDR3 has 13 amino acids. Germline CDR1 SNHLY, CDR2 FYNNEI. V lost 5 bases to trimming and J lost 5 bases, with 9 bases between them. Written as DNA, the CDR3 is TGTGCCAGCAGTAGAGGAGGGAATGAAAAACTGTTTTTT. As protein: CASSRGGNEKLFF.

This CDR3 is CASSLGVGGDGYTF. In nucleotides, the CDR3 is TGTGCCAGCAGCTTGGGCGTTGGGGGCGATGGCTACACCTTC. The chain uses TRBV5-4 and TRBJ1-2; TRBD1 might be the D (6 bases). V gave up 0 bases and J gave up 6 bases, with 12 bases separating them. The CDR3 covers 14 residues. Germline loops: CDR1 SGHNT, CDR2 YYREEE (reference sequence).

The genes are TRBV2 and TRBJ2-3; 9 bases line up with TRBD2. The CDR3 consists of 17 residues. CDR1 is SNHLY, CDR2 FYNNEI, per germline. The trim removed 6 bases at V and 3 bases at J, leaving 13 bases unmatched. CDR3 loop: CASRKGLAKLGTDTQYF. The CDR3 DNA follows: TGTGCCAGCAGGAAAGGACTAGCGAAACTTGGGACAGATACGCAGTATTTT.

This clone was seen just once. V and J are TRBV15 and TRBJ1-3; TRBD1 might be the D (6 bases). The CDR3 spans 13 residues. V was clipped by 5 bases and J by 6 bases, with 11 bases between them. Germline CDR1 is LNHNV and CDR2 is YYDKDF (reference sequence). This chain's CDR3 is CATSGGHLNTIYF. DNA for the CDR3: TGTGCCACCAGCGGGGGACATTTAAACACCATATATTTT.

The chain recombines TRBV6-2 or TRBV6-3 with TRBJ2-5, with D possibly being TRBD2 (6 bases). Trimming cost V 5 bases and J 1 base, with 8 bases left between them. Germline CDR1 MNHEY, CDR2 SVGEGT. There are 13 residues in the CDR3. Here the CDR3 reads CASSRDFQETQYF. The CDR3 nucleotides read TGTGCCAGCAGTCGGGACTTCCAAGAGACCCAGTACTTC.

The gene calls are TRBV18 and TRBJ1-5; D possibly corresponds to TRBD1 (5 bases). The CDR3 spans 15 residues. The germline V and J ends were trimmed by 3 bases and 1 base, with 10 bases remaining between them. Germline-derived CDR1 and CDR2 are KGHSH and LQKENI. CDR3 sequence (DNA): TGTGCCAGCTCACCTGGGACTCTCAGCAATCAGCCCCAGCATTTT. Translating gives CASSPGTLSNQPQHF.

This rearrangement joins TRBV5-6 to TRBJ1-2; maybe TRBD1 (5 bases). V lost 5 bases, J lost 4 bases, and 12 bases lay in between. Germline CDR1 SGHDT, CDR2 YYEEEE. CDR3 length: 13 amino acids. The CDR3 DNA follows: TGTGCCAGCAGTTCACAGGACGGCTATGGCTACACCTTC. Translating gives CASSSQDGYGYTF. The entire variable domain, with the rest obtained from reference TRBV5-6 and TRBJ1-2, is as follows: DAGVTQSPTHLIKTRGQQVTLRCSPKSGHDTVSWYQQALGQGPQFIFQYYEEEERQRGNFPDRFSGHQFPNYSSELNVNALLLGDSALYLCASSSQDGYGYTFGSGTRLTVV.

The chain links TRBV3-1 (or the pseudogene TRBV3-2) to TRBJ2-1; TRBD2 agrees at 13 bases. This CDR3 contains 15 residues. Looked up from germline, CDR1 is LGHDT and CDR2 is YNNKEL (reference sequence). The V and J ends lost 5 bases and 7 bases, in that order; junction bases with no gene match: 5. CDR3 residues: CASSKLAGGRNEQFF. Here the CDR3 DNA reads TGTGCCAGCAGCAAACTAGCGGGGGGGCGAAATGAGCAGTTCTTC.

The genes are TRBV2 and TRBJ2-1; 8 positions match TRBD1. The CDR3 runs 15 residues. CDR1 is SNHLY and CDR2 is FYNNEI in the germline V gene. The ends lost 6 bases at V and 4 bases at J; junction bases unmatched: 8. In DNA, the CDR3 is TGTGCCAGCAGCGCCGACAGGGGAGAATACAATGAGCAGTTCTTC. The encoded protein is CASSADRGEYNEQFF. Looking up the rest from reference TRBV2 and TRBJ2-1 gives the full variable domain: EPEVTQTPSHQVTQMGQEVILRCVPISNHLYFYWYRQILGQKVEFLVSFYNNEISEKSEIFDDQFSVERPDGSNFTLKIRSTKLEDSAMYFCASSADRGEYNEQFFGPGTRLTVL.

This clone turned up a few times. The chain joins TRBV4-3 to TRBJ2-2, with TRBD2 matching over 8 bases. Germline V CDR1 and CDR2: LGHNA, YSLEER. This CDR3 contains 16 residues. Trimming cost V 2 bases and J 0 bases; bases outside gene matches: 2. The CDR3 loop is CASSQTGLANTGELFF. DNA of the CDR3: TGCGCCAGCAGCCAAACGGGACTAGCGAACACCGGGGAGCTGTTTTTT.

The rearrangement links TRBV6-2 or TRBV6-3 to TRBJ2-3; no clear D. The CDR3 consists of 14 residues. Germline CDR1 reads MNHEY; CDR2 reads SVGEGT. Trimming stripped 6 bases from V and 6 bases from J, with 16 bases between. The chain's CDR3 is CASSPTSAGDTQYF. CDR3 bases: TGTGCCAGCAGCCCTACCTCTGCAGGTGATACGCAGTATTTT.

This clone has a handful of counts. The V gene is TRBV30, the J gene TRBJ2-6; D perhaps matches TRBD2 (6 bases). CDR1 is GTSNPN, CDR2 SVGIG, per germline (reference sequence). The length of the CDR3 is 16 residues. V was pared by 1 base and J by 0 bases, with 10 bases between. In DNA form, the CDR3 reads TGTGCCTGGAGTGGGAGGGCTGGCTCTGGGGCCAACGTCCTGACTTTC. Encoded protein: CAWSGRAGSGANVLTF. The variable domain in full, with the rest retrieved from reference TRBV30 and TRBJ2-6, is SQTIHQWPATLVQPVGSPLSLECTVEGTSNPNLYWYRQAAGRGLQLLFYSVGIGQISSEVPQNLSASRPQDRQFILSSKKLLLSDSGFYLCAWSGRAGSGANVLTFGAGSRLTVL.

The V gene is TRBV5-5, the J gene TRBJ2-5, with TRBD2 matching 9 bases. Germline V gene data show CDR1 as SGHKS and CDR2 as YYEKEE (reference sequence). The CDR3 runs to 16 residues. Unmatched junction bases numbered 17, after V lost 7 bases and J lost 7 bases. CDR3 in DNA: TGTGCCAGCCGCCTTTGGGGTAGCGGGGGCCGAGGGACCCAGTACTTC. It codes for CASRLWGSGGRGTQYF.

A word on this clone: Other nucleotide sequences from this sample produce the same CDR3. The chain's CDR3 is CASSQVGGDYNEQFF. CDR3 bases: TGTGCCAGCAGCCAAGTCGGCGGGGATTACAATGAGCAGTTCTTC. The chain couples TRBV3-1 (or the pseudogene TRBV3-2) to TRBJ2-1, with D tentatively TRBD2 (6 bases). The CDR3 is 15 amino acids. From germline, CDR1 is LGHDT and CDR2 YNNKEL (reference sequence). Between the trimmed V and J ends, which lost 1 base and 4 bases, there was a span of 11 bases.

V usage is TRBV24-1 and J usage is TRBJ1-5; 7 bases line up with TRBD1. The length of the CDR3 is 17 residues. V dropped 2 bases and J dropped 2; count of bases not matched to a gene: 8. Germline V gene data show CDR1 as KGHDR and CDR2 as SFDVKD. The CDR3 region is CATSDYGGGWCNQPQHF. The CDR3 DNA follows: TGTGCCACCAGTGATTATGGAGGGGGCTGGTGCAATCAGCCCCAGCATTTT.

The rearrangement uses TRBV28 and TRBJ1-2; tentative D call: TRBD1 (6 bases). Trimming removed 6 bases from V and 5 bases from J, with 13 bases in between. This CDR3 comprises 13 residues. CDR1 and CDR2 from the germline V gene are MDHEN and SYDVKM. The CDR3 loop reads CASSQDRVYGYTF. CDR3 nucleotide sequence: TGTGCCAGCAGCCAGGACAGAGTTTATGGCTACACCTTC.

The chain couples TRBV4-1 to TRBJ1-6; the D is unclear. The V gene lost 1 base and the J gene lost 7 bases, with 14 bases spanning the gap. The CDR3 totals 16 residues. Germline values: CDR1 MGHRA, CDR2 YSYEKL. CDR3 sequence: CASSQVLVSANSPLHF. CDR3 sequence (DNA): TGCGCCAGCAGCCAAGTTTTAGTGAGCGCCAATTCACCCCTCCACTTT.

This chain connects TRBV9 to TRBJ1-6, with a possible D match to TRBD1 (5 bases). The V gene lost 0 bases and the J gene lost 9 bases, with 10 bases spanning the gap. The CDR3 contains 14 residues. The germline V gene has CDR1 SGDLS and CDR2 YYNGEE. The CDR3: CASSVGGESSPLHF. Written as DNA, the CDR3 is TGTGCCAGCAGCGTAGGGGGGGAAAGTTCACCCCTCCACTTT.

This chain connects TRBV5-4 to TRBJ2-2, with a weak D call TRBD2 (6 bases). The CDR3 runs 18 residues. V lost 2 bases and J 1 base, leaving 18 bases between the germline ends. Per the germline V gene, CDR1 is SGHNT and CDR2 is YYREEE (reference sequence). The CDR3, as DNA: TGTGCCAGCAGCTTTGGAAAATCCGGGACTTTGAACACCGGGGAGCTGTTTTTT. It yields the protein CASSFGKSGTLNTGELFF.